This TCR beta chain stems from a study of blood T cell repertoires in COVID-19. On the study more broadly: From T cells, B-cell-depleted T cells, or PBMCs came the material, which was cDNA or gDNA.

This CDR3 region has 13 residues. Trimming left V 2 bases short and J 1 base short, with 7 bases between. CDR1 is SGHDT and CDR2 is YYEEEE in the germline V gene. Profiling relied on immunoSEQ multiplex PCR, and the TCRdb table lists in-frame clones only, not all of them. This sample carries roughly 46,000 clones, over 80% of them seen once, and the ten largest clones take around 7.4%. The source of this sequence is a man aged 55 to 70 with active COVID-19. The chain carries TRBV5-6 and TRBJ2-7; no firm D call. The sample comprised peripheral blood. The chain's CDR3 is CASSFVQSYEQYF. In DNA form, the CDR3 reads TGTGCCAGCAGCTTTGTTCAATCCTACGAGCAGTACTTC.